This T cell receptor (beta chain) was retrieved from a study of blood T cells in healthy people across ages. General observations from the study: Getting older went along with TCR beta diversity per million T cells dropping roughly linearly. Expanded clonotype shifts may have been confounded, as the donors had an unknown CMV status.

The sample holds a few counts of this clonotype. What it binds is not known. A J-beta primer mix and a sample-barcoded 5' primer were used in a second PCR of roughly 7 to 12 cycles. Every sample gave at least 2.5 million paired-end reads containing CDR3. TCRdb used MiXCR to reprocess the 5' RACE reads, holding one entry per CDR3 protein. The sample lists 650,000 to 950,000 distinct CDR3 sequences, more than 40% occurring once. Trimming cost V 7 bases and J 6 bases; bases outside gene matches: 4. The CDR3 extends over 14 amino acids. This chain joins TRBV12-3 or TRBV12-4 and TRBJ2-1; the match to TRBD2 covers 12 bases. Sequencing was performed on blood. The receptor's source is a man in his sixties in good health. The CDR3 protein is CASNLAGGPNEQFF. The CDR3 DNA follows: TGTGCCAGCAATCTAGCGGGGGGGCCCAATGAGCAGTTCTTC.